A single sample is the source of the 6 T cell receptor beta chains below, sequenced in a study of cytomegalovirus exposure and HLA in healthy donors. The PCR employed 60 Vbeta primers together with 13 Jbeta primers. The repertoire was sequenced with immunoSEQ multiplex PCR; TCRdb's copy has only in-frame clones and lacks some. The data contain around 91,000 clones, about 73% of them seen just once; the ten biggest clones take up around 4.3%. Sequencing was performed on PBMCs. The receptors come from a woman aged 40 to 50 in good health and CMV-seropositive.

CDR3 region: CASTSGTYNEQFF. The CDR3 DNA is TGTGCCAGCACTAGCGGGACCTACAATGAGCAGTTCTTC. This chain uses TRBV7-9 with TRBJ2-1; 9 bases are shared with TRBD2. V was clipped by 7 bases and J by 2 bases; unmatched bases: 0. Germline V lookup: CDR1 SEHNR, CDR2 FQNEAQ (reference sequence). The CDR3 totals 13 residues.

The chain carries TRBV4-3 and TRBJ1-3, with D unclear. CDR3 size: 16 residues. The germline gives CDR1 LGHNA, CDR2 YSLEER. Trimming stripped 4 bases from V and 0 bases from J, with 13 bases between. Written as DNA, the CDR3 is TGCGCCAGCAGCCTTGAAGCGAGATCCTCTGGAAACACCATATATTTT. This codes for CASSLEARSSGNTIYF.

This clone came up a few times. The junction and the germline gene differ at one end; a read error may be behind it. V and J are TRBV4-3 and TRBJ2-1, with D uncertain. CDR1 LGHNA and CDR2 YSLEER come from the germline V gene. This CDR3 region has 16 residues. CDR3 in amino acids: CASRQDELGSYNEQFF. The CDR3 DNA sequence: TGCGCCAGCAGACAAGACGAGCTAGGTTCCTACAATGAGCAGTTCTTC.

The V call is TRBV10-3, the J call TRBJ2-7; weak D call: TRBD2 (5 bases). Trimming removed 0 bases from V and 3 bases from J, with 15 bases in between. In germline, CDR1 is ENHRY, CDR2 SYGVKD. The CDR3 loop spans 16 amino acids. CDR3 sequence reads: CAISESTLAADYEQYF. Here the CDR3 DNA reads TGTGCCATCAGTGAGTCGACGCTAGCCGCAGACTACGAGCAGTACTTC.

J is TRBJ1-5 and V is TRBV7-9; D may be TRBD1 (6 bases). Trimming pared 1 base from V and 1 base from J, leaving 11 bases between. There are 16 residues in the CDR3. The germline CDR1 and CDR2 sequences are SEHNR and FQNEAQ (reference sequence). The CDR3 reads CASSLDLQGSNQPQHF. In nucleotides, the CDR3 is TGTGCCAGCAGCTTAGACCTCCAGGGGAGCAATCAGCCCCAGCATTTT.

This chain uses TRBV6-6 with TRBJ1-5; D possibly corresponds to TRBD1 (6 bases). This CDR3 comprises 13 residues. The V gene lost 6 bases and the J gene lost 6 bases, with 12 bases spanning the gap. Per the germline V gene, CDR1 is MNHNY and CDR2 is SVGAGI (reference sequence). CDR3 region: CASSPGGSQPQHF. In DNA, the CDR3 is TGTGCCAGCAGCCCGGGGGGCAGTCAGCCCCAGCATTTT.